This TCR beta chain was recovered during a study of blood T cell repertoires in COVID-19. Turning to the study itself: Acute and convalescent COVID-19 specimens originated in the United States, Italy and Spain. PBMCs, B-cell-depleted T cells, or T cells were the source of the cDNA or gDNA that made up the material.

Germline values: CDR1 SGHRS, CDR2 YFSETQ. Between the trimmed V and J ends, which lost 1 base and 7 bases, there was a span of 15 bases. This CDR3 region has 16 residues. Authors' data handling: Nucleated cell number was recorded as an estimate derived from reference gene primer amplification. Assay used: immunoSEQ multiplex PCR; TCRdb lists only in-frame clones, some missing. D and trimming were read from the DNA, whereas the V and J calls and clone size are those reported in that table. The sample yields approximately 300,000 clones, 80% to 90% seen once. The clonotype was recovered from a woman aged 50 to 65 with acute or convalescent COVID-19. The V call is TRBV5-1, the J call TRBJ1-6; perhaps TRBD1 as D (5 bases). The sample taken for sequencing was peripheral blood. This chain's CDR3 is CASSLQEGPGNSPLHF. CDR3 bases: TGCGCCAGCAGCTTGCAGGAGGGGCCGGGGAATTCACCCCTCCACTTT.